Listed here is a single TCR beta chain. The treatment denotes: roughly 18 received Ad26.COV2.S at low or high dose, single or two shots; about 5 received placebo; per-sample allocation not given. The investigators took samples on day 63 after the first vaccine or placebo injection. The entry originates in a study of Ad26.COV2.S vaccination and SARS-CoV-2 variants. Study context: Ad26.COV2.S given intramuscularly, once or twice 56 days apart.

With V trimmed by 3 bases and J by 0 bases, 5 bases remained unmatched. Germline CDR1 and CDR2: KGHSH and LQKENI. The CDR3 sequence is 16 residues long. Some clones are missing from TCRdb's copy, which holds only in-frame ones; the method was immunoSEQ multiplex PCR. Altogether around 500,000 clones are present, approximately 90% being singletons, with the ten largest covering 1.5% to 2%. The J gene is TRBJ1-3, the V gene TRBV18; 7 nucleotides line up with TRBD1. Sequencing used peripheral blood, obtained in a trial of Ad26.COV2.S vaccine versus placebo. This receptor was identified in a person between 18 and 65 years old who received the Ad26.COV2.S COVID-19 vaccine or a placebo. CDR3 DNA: TGTGCCAGCTCACCTTGGGACAGCACCTCTGGAAACACCATATATTTT. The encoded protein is CASSPWDSTSGNTIYF.